A selection of T cell receptor beta chains follows, all from one sample in a study of human T cells and chemical hapten exposure. TCRdb passed the RACE reads through MiXCR, listing each CDR3 protein once. The data show some 50,000 distinct CDR3 sequences, 9% to 9.5% seen once. The sequencing here drew on whole blood, taken in connection with sensitization to the hapten diphenylcyclopropenone (DPC). The receptors originated from a woman in her thirties or forties with alopecia areata. Some clones in this sample may be carry-over from other donors' samples. Each CDR3 is given with its conserved first and last residue. The D gene is left open where the match is weak. The size entry is marked missing in some rows and otherwise reads once, few, many or a size class.

-	TRBV9	TRBJ2-4	few	TGTGCCAGCAGCGTAGTCCAGGGAGGCATTCAGTACTTC	CASSVVQGGIQYF
TRBD1	TRBV7-9	TRBJ1-5	many	TGTGCCAGCAGCTTAGATGGGACAGTCAATCAGCCCCAGCATTTT	CASSLDGTVNQPQHF
-	TRBV5-1	TRBJ2-7	few	TGCGCCAGCAGCTTGGAGGTCTGGGCCTACGAGCAGTACTTC	CASSLEVWAYEQYF
-	TRBV6-6	TRBJ2-3	many	TGTGCCAGCAGGGAGGTGGGCACAGATACGCAGTATTTT	CASREVGTDTQYF
-	TRBV20-1	TRBJ1-2	few	TGCAGTGCTAGTCTACAGGGAAGCTATGGCTACACCTTC	CSASLQGSYGYTF
-	TRBV5-4	TRBJ2-3	few	TGTGCCAGCAGCTTGCAGGACAATCCTAGCACAGATACGCAGTATTTT	CASSLQDNPSTDTQYF
TRBD1	TRBV4-1	TRBJ2-7	-	TGCGCCAGCAGCCAAAAGTCCGGGACAGACGAGCAGTACTTC	CASSQKSGTDEQYF
-	TRBV19	TRBJ2-3	many	TGTGCCAGTATCCCTGACCACCCCGGGAGCACAGATACGCAGTATTTT	CASIPDHPGSTDTQYF
-	TRBV12-3/TRBV12-4	TRBJ2-1	few	TGTGCCAGCAGTTTAATTAGGGGCGGGGGCCACAATGAGCAGTTCTTC	CASSLIRGGGHNEQFF
-	TRBV27	TRBJ2-2	many	TGTGCCAGCAGCCTAGGAGGGCCCGGGGAGCTGTTTTTT	CASSLGGPGELFF
-	TRBV4-1	TRBJ1-2	many	TGCGCCAGCAGCCAATGGTGGGGGGCAGATGGCTACACCTTC	CASSQWWGADGYTF
TRBD1	TRBV2	TRBJ2-2	many	TGTGCCAGCAGACTGGACAGGGCCCAGACCGGGGAGCTGTTTTTT	CASRLDRAQTGELFF
TRBD1	TRBV5-1	TRBJ2-7	few	TGCGCCAGCAGCATACTACAGGGGGCATACGAGCAGTACTTC	CASSILQGAYEQYF
TRBD1	TRBV7-2	TRBJ2-2	-	TGTGCCAGCAGCTTTTGGACAGGGCGCACCGGGGAGCTGTTTTTT	CASSFWTGRTGELFF
-	TRBV28	TRBJ1-1	few	TGTGCCAGCAGCCACCAACAGGCTCCAACTGAAGCTTTCTTT	CASSHQQAPTEAFF
-	TRBV10-3	TRBJ1-5	few	TGTGCCATCAGTGATGGGGCCTCGAGCAATCAGCCCCAGCATTTT	CAISDGASSNQPQHF
TRBD1	TRBV11-2	TRBJ2-7	once	TGTGCCAGCAGCTTAGCGACCGGGACAGGGACATACGAGCAGTACTTC	CASSLATGTGTYEQYF
TRBD2	TRBV7-6	TRBJ2-3	many	TGTGCCAGCAGCCTATTAGGGGGACTAGGGAAATCAGATACGCAGTATTTT	CASSLLGGLGKSDTQYF
-	TRBV13	TRBJ2-2	few	TGTGCCAGCAGCTTATGGGGGGGCCCGGACACCGGGGAGCTGTTTTTT	CASSLWGGPDTGELFF
-	TRBV15	TRBJ2-4	many	TGTGCCACCAGCAGAGCAGGGGACAAAAACATTCAGTACTTC	CATSRAGDKNIQYF
-	TRBV9	TRBJ2-1	many	TGTGCCAGCAGCCCCGGGACGGGCCCCTACAATGAGCAGTTCTTC	CASSPGTGPYNEQFF
TRBD1	TRBV9	TRBJ2-2	many	TGTGCCAGCACCGTACAGGGGACGAACACCGGGGAGCTGTTTTTT	CASTVQGTNTGELFF
-	TRBV5-1	TRBJ2-5	few	TGCGCCAGCAGCCAAGGGGGACAAAACGAGGGGACCCAGTACTTC	CASSQGGQNEGTQYF
-	TRBV7-9	TRBJ1-4	few	TGTGCCAGCAGCTTACGGGGGAATGAAAAACTGTTTTTT	CASSLRGNEKLFF
TRBD1	TRBV6-6	TRBJ2-5	-	TGTGCCAGCAGTTACGGGACAGCCCAAGAGACCCAGTACTTC	CASSYGTAQETQYF